The 27 T cell receptor beta chains reported below all come from one sample, sequenced in a study of T cell repertoires in ileal Crohn's disease. Method: immunoSEQ multiplex PCR; TCRdb's copy keeps in-frame clones and lacks some. The data show tens of thousands of clones, around 80% seen once. Source material: ileal tissue. All receptors derive from an adult with Crohn's disease.

This clone was detected a few times. Here the CDR3 reads CASRDRGAGELFF. Here the CDR3 DNA reads TGTGCCAGCAGGGACAGGGGGGCCGGGGAGCTGTTTTTT. The rearrangement joins TRBV6-1 to TRBJ2-2, with 10 bases that match TRBD1. Unmatched junction bases numbered 1, after V lost 6 bases and J lost 6 bases. CDR1 MNHNS and CDR2 SASEGT come from the germline V gene. The CDR3 contains 13 residues.

This clone was found a few times. The V call is TRBV7-9, the J call TRBJ1-4, with 9 bases that match TRBD1. V was clipped by 5 bases and J by 8 bases; unmatched bases: 6. CDR3 length: 14 amino acids. Looked up from germline, CDR1 is SEHNR and CDR2 is FQNEAQ (reference sequence). The CDR3 sequence is CASSTGQGYEKLFF. DNA for the CDR3: TGTGCCAGCAGCACGGGACAGGGCTACGAAAAACTGTTTTTT.

This sequence joins TRBV18 and TRBJ1-1; D is perhaps TRBD1 (6 bases). V shed 6 bases and J shed 1 base, with 24 bases lying between them. The CDR3 sequence is 18 residues long. Germline assignment: CDR1 KGHSH and CDR2 LQKENI. The CDR3 spells CASSPRNIQGIRNTEAFF. The CDR3 DNA reads as TGTGCCAGCTCTCCAAGAAACATTCAGGGGATAAGGAACACTGAAGCTTTCTTT.

CDR3 nucleotide sequence: TGTGCCAGCAGTGAAGGGACTAGCGGGCCCGTTACGCAGTATTTT. Encoded protein: CASSEGTSGPVTQYF. The V and J genes are TRBV2 and TRBJ2-3; TRBD2 matches 11 bases. Germline V CDR1 and CDR2: SNHLY, FYNNEI. Trimming cost V 1 base and J 8 bases; bases outside gene matches: 5. This CDR3 comprises 15 residues.

The chain recombines TRBV6-1 with TRBJ2-5; TRBD1 matches 9 bases. The J call could be wrong; TRBJ2-7 is a better fit for the DNA end. CDR1 and CDR2 (germline): MNHNS, SASEGT. The CDR3 has 18 residues. CDR3 nucleotides: TGTGCCAGCAGTGAATACAACGGCGGCGGGACAGGGACCTACGAGCAGTACTTC. As protein: CASSEYNGGGTGTYEQYF.

The J gene is TRBJ1-5, the V gene TRBV10-2; TRBD1 aligns across 8 bases. Germline assignment: CDR1 WSHSY and CDR2 SAAADI. Trimming took 4 bases from V and 2 from J; bases not matched to a gene: 10. The CDR3 length is 17 residues. The CDR3 coding sequence is TGCGCCAGCAGTGGAACAGGGGGGGATCAGGGCAATCAGCCCCAGCATTTT. This translates into CASSGTGGDQGNQPQHF.

This chain links TRBV6-5 with TRBJ2-6; D is unclear. The CDR3 runs 14 residues. V lost 4 bases and J 0 bases, leaving 4 bases between the germline ends. Per germline, CDR1 MNHEY and CDR2 SVGAGI. The CDR3 DNA is TGTGCCAGCAGTTCGAGCTCTGGGGCCAACGTCCTGACTTTC. It translates to CASSSSSGANVLTF.

The chain uses TRBV6-5 and TRBJ1-1, with D perhaps TRBD1 (5 bases). Trimming removed 4 bases at V and 7 bases at J, with 16 bases between. The CDR3 has 14 amino acids. CDR1 is MNHEY and CDR2 is SVGAGI in the germline V gene. CDR3 residues: CASSSPGIIHEAFF. CDR3 DNA: TGTGCCAGCAGTTCTCCAGGGATAATACATGAAGCTTTCTTT.

The chain joins TRBV19 to TRBJ1-4; the D gene is possibly TRBD1 (5 bases). V lost 4 bases, J lost 7 bases, and 13 bases lay in between. Germline V gene sequence: CDR1 LNHDA, CDR2 SQIVND (reference sequence). The CDR3 has 14 amino acids. CDR3 region: CASSKGLVSEKLFF. The CDR3 DNA follows: TGTGCCAGTAGTAAGGGGCTCGTTAGTGAAAAACTGTTTTTT. Using reference TRBV19 and TRBJ1-4 for the parts outside the CDR3, the full variable domain is DGGITQSPKYLFRKEGQNVTLSCEQNLNHDAMYWYRQDPGQGLRLIYYSQIVNDFQKGDIAEGYSVSREKKESFPLTVTSAQKNPTAFYLCASSKGLVSEKLFFGSGTQLSVL.

V gene TRBV6-1 combines with J gene TRBJ2-7; TRBD1 might be the D (6 bases). This CDR3 contains 15 residues. V was clipped by 9 bases and J by 3 bases, with 21 bases between them. Germline V gene lookup returns CDR1 MNHNS and CDR2 SASEGT. The CDR3 loop reads CASTRDTSLIYEQYF. The CDR3 DNA follows: TGTGCCAGTACCCGGGACACGTCATTAATCTACGAGCAGTACTTC.

The chain has TRBV18 and TRBJ1-1; D remains ambiguous. Germline V lookup: CDR1 KGHSH, CDR2 LQKENI. This CDR3 contains 15 residues. V was clipped by 7 bases and J by 1 base, with 16 bases between them. The CDR3 is CASFLRGRGNTEAFF. For the CDR3, the DNA is TGTGCCAGCTTTCTTCGGGGTCGCGGGAACACTGAAGCTTTCTTT.

In its sample, this clone was seen once. The chain has TRBV11-1 and TRBJ1-3; 9 nucleotides agree with TRBD1. Germline assignment: CDR1 SGHAT and CDR2 FQDESV (reference sequence). Trimming removed 4 bases from V and 1 base from J; junction bases left unmatched: 14. The CDR3 sequence is 19 residues long. The CDR3 spells CASSSFYGFGTGSGNTIYF. The CDR3 coding sequence is TGTGCCAGCAGCTCCTTCTACGGCTTCGGGACAGGGTCTGGAAACACCATATATTTT.

This sequence joins TRBV5-1 and TRBJ1-2, with a possible D match to TRBD1 (5 bases). Per the germline V gene, CDR1 is SGHRS and CDR2 is YFSETQ. The V and J ends lost 0 bases and 4 bases respectively, with 22 bases between them. This CDR3 has 18 amino acids. CDR3 region: CASSLDPLIFDSFYGYTF. In nucleotides, the CDR3 is TGCGCCAGCAGCTTGGATCCGCTAATCTTTGACAGTTTCTATGGCTACACCTTC.

The V and J genes are TRBV14 and TRBJ2-5; 11 nucleotides agree with TRBD2. In germline, CDR1 is SGHDN, CDR2 FVKESK. The CDR3 consists of 14 residues. V was clipped by 6 bases and J by 4 bases; unmatched bases: 4. This CDR3 is CASRSSGGGETQYF. CDR3 DNA: TGTGCCAGCAGGAGTAGCGGGGGGGGAGAGACCCAGTACTTC.

The chain couples TRBV10-3 to TRBJ1-5, with 7 bases lining up with TRBD1. Germline CDR1 reads ENHRY; CDR2 reads SYGVKD. Trimming took 1 base from V and 3 from J; bases not matched to a gene: 6. CDR3 size: 16 residues. CDR3 nucleotide sequence: TGTGCCATCAGTGAGTTTTACGGGACAGTCAATCAGCCCCAGCATTTT. Its translation is CAISEFYGTVNQPQHF.

The chain combines TRBV5-1 with TRBJ1-6; 10 nucleotides agree with TRBD1. The CDR3 contains 15 residues. The germline CDR1 and CDR2 sequences are SGHRS and YFSETQ. V shed 2 bases and J 7 bases; nucleotides not matched to a gene: 3. CDR3 DNA sequence: TGCGCCAGCAGCTTCTCGGGACAGGGGAATTCACCCCTCCACTTT. It encodes CASSFSGQGNSPLHF.

CDR3 protein: CASSLDRGREQFF. The CDR3 region has the DNA TGCGCCAGCAGCTTGGACAGGGGGCGAGAGCAGTTCTTC. V gene TRBV5-1 combines with J gene TRBJ2-1, with 9 bases that match TRBD1. Trimming removed 0 bases from V and 10 bases from J; junction bases left unmatched: 2. CDR3 length: 13 amino acids. Germline loops: CDR1 SGHRS, CDR2 YFSETQ.

The rearrangement joins TRBV7-8 to TRBJ2-7, with D perhaps matching TRBD1 (6 bases). V lost 8 bases to trimming and J lost 0 bases, with 11 bases between them. This CDR3 is built from 13 residues. CDR1 is SGHVS and CDR2 is FQNEAQ in the germline V gene. The CDR3 nucleotides are TGTGCCAGCCACCAGGGGCCCTCCTACGAGCAGTACTTC. It yields the protein CASHQGPSYEQYF.

The rearrangement uses TRBV2 and TRBJ1-5; D is unclear. V dropped 6 bases and J dropped 3 bases, with 9 bases sitting between them. CDR3 length equals 13 residues. CDR1 is SNHLY, CDR2 FYNNEI, per germline. The CDR3: CASSVSINQPQHF. In DNA form, the CDR3 reads TGTGCCAGCAGCGTCAGTATCAATCAGCCCCAGCATTTT.

This clone came up once. The rearrangement links TRBV19 to TRBJ1-1; D is possibly TRBD1 (5 bases). The CDR3 totals 13 residues. The germline V and J ends were trimmed by 8 bases and 1 base, with 11 bases remaining between them. Germline loops: CDR1 LNHDA, CDR2 SQIVND (reference sequence). CDR3 coding DNA: TGTGCCAGTCGACCCACAGGGAACACTGAAGCTTTCTTT. This sequence encodes CASRPTGNTEAFF.

In its sample, this clone was seen a few times. The chain uses TRBV18 and TRBJ1-2, with D possibly being TRBD1 (5 bases). Germline V CDR1 and CDR2: KGHSH, LQKENI. V lost 10 bases, J lost 7 bases, and 22 bases lay in between. The CDR3 length is 14 residues. The CDR3 DNA is TGTGCCACCTCCGTTCTTGAGGGGCGGGGTGGCTACACCTTC. Its protein is CATSVLEGRGGYTF.

CDR3 residues: CASSLSYSKNIQYF. In DNA form, the CDR3 reads TGTGCCAGCAGCTTGAGCTATTCCAAAAACATTCAGTACTTC. The chain is built from TRBV13 and TRBJ2-4; D gene ambiguous. The CDR3 extends over 14 amino acids. Trimming took off 3 bases at V and 2 bases at J, with 8 bases between the two ends. Germline lookup yields CDR1 PRHDT and CDR2 FYEKMQ (reference sequence).

This clone was seen a few times. The chain employs TRBV10-2 and TRBJ2-7; 8 bases agree with TRBD2. The CDR3 extends over 13 amino acids. CDR1 and CDR2 (germline): WSHSY, SAAADI. The trim removed 7 bases at V and 3 bases at J, leaving 5 bases unmatched. Here the CDR3 reads CASTLTSDYEQYF. CDR3 nucleotides: TGCGCCAGCACCCTGACTAGCGACTACGAGCAGTACTTC.

The V call is TRBV10-3, the J call TRBJ1-1; 9 bases fit TRBD1. J gave up 7 bases and V 4 bases, and 10 bases lay outside the gene matches. Germline CDR1 reads ENHRY; CDR2 reads SYGVKD. CDR3 length: 15 residues. The CDR3 reads CAISGFAGQGVEAFF. For the CDR3, the DNA is TGTGCCATCAGTGGGTTTGCGGGACAGGGTGTTGAAGCTTTCTTT.

The chain recombines TRBV5-1 with TRBJ1-2; a possible D gene is TRBD1 (6 bases). V was cut by 4 bases and J by 10 bases, with 14 bases left in between. The length of the CDR3 is 12 residues. Germline V gene sequence: CDR1 SGHRS, CDR2 YFSETQ. DNA for the CDR3: TGCGCCAGCAGCGGAACCAGGGGCCTCTACACCTTC. Encoded protein: CASSGTRGLYTF.

The J gene is TRBJ1-1, the V gene TRBV30; D is ambiguous. The CDR3 is 13 residues long. Germline CDR1 and CDR2: GTSNPN and SVGIG (reference sequence). Trimming left V 1 base short and J 3 bases short, with 9 bases between. In nucleotides, the CDR3 is TGTGCCTGGAGTGCCCAGGCACACACTGAAGCTTTCTTT. Translation: CAWSAQAHTEAFF.

This chain connects TRBV5-1 to TRBJ1-5, with 8 bases identical to TRBD1. The CDR3 sequence is 14 residues long. Germline-derived CDR1 and CDR2 are SGHRS and YFSETQ. Trimming took 2 bases from V and 6 from J; bases not matched to a gene: 4. For the CDR3, the DNA is TGCGCCAGCAGCTTCGGACAGGGAGGTCAGCCCCAGCATTTT. It encodes CASSFGQGGQPQHF.